This T cell receptor (beta chain) was identified during a study of beta chain features in type 1 diabetes (dated by TCRdb to 2016 to 2019). With regard to the full study: No differences in mean age, gender distribution, total cell number or subset yield were found between patients and healthy donors. A total of roughly 98,000,000 sorted cells were examined across all samples, and RNA yield correlated strongly with the number of cells per subset. The study compared the TCRB repertoires of sorted circulating CD4+ T cell subsets in recently diagnosed type 1 diabetes patients with those in matched healthy donors. Regulatory and stem cell-like memory subsets were obtained from only 8 patients and roughly eight healthy donors, while naive and central memory subsets were obtained from all 28 donors.

The CDR1 and CDR2 encoded by the germline V gene are SGHRS and YFSETQ. The CDR3 goes from the cysteine to the phenylalanine over 15 residues. CDR3 DNA is the only sequence kept; it has 45 bases, read in frame from the first base. Trimming takes 1 base off V and 5 bases off J; junction bases not matched to a gene: 7. As for this clone: The specificity of this receptor is unknown. There are no base qualities to consult, and no much larger clone falls within one base.

Broader findings and caveats from the paper: At VDJ recombination sites, type 1 diabetes patients had fewer insertions and more deleted nucleotides, which implies abnormalities in thymic rearrangement. In all four CD4+ subsets, TCRB CDR3 length was moderately but significantly shorter in type 1 diabetes patients. Naive, central memory and regulatory TCRB repertoires appeared to be more similar among patients than among healthy donors. Sequencing cDNA rather than genomic DNA could over-represent highly expressing activated cells, although activation and CD3 levels did not differ between groups. HLA sub-analyses involved small numbers of individuals, so any influence of HLA type on TCRB rearrangement remained unresolved. Shorter templates might be favored by PCR, yet because patient and control samples were amplified and corrected together, any such skew would affect both groups equally.

The entire isolated RNA was reverse transcribed using the High Capacity cDNA Reverse Transcription Kit, and thus expressed TCRB transcripts were sequenced. Naive, central memory and regulatory T cell samples underwent deep immunoSEQ sequencing, averaging approximately 3.3 million total reads per sample. Sorted cells were lysed in RLT buffer and RNA was extracted with DNase-treated RNeasy Micro or Mini kits, depending on cell number. Each cell subset was processed on its own to prevent cross-contamination, while patient and healthy donor samples were processed together. TCRB sequences were amplified from cDNA with the immunoSEQ multiplex PCR, producing 87-bp fragments spanning the CDR3 region. Sequencing of the amplicons was performed on the Illumina HiSeq platform. The authors' pipeline ran thus. PCR bias was computationally corrected using synthetic template baselines, reads within Hamming distance 2 were collapsed, and singletons that could not be merged were discarded. Reads were aligned against IMGT to assign V, D and J genes, CDR3 length and insertions or deletions at six rearrangement sites. Clonotype counts were normalized to sorted cell number within each subset before computing true diversity and Gini coefficients with the tcR R package. The overlap coefficient, calculated on TCRB nucleotide sequences, was used to measure repertoire sharing. The clones in this table, taken by TCRdb from immuneACCESS, are in-frame only. Not every clone is retained; where verified, under half of the shortfall comes from an unresolved V gene, and the cause of the rest is unknown. That table furnishes V, J and clone size, whereas the DNA furnished D and trimming. In this sample the table shows about 390,000 clones, about 10% of which occur a single time. The top ten clones comprise about 0.64% of the sample.

Each donor gave one peripheral blood draw, around 100 mL on average, collected into heparinised tubes. A BD FACSAria II was used to sort naive, central memory, regulatory and stem cell-like memory CD4+ T cells with a panel that included CD45RO, CCR7, CD25, CD127, CD95 and CD27. A purity above 98% was achieved for all sorted populations. Right away, PBMCs were isolated by Lymphoprep density gradient centrifugation and were stained directly, with no culture step. To minimize batch effects, samples were stained and sorted in pairs, one healthy donor with one patient per experiment. The sequenced material came from central memory CD4+ T cells from blood. This sequence originates from a man aged 25 to 40 with type 1 diabetes. Rearrangement joined TRBV5-1 to TRBJ2-3, with TRBD2 identical over 7 junction bases. CDR3 protein: CASSLMAGDGDTQYF. The sequenced DNA: TGCGCCAGCAGCTTGATGGCGGGGGATGGAGATACGCAGTATTTT.